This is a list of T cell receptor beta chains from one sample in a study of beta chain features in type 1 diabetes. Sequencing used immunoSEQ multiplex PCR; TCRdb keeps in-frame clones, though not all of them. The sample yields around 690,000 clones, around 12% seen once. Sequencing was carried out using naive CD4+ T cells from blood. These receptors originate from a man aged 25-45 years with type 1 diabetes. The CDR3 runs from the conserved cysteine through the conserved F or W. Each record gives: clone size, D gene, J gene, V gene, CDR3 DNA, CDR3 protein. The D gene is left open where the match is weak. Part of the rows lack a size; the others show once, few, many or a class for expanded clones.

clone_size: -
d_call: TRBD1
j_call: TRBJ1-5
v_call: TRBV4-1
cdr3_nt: TGCGCCAGCAGCCAAGATTTTCTGGACAGGGTAGGCCAGCCCCAGCATTTT
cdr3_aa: CASSQDFLDRVGQPQHF

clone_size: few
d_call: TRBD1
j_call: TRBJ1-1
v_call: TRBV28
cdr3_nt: TGTGCCAGCAACCTTCTCGACAGGGCGGAAGCTTTCTTT
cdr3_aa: CASNLLDRAEAFF

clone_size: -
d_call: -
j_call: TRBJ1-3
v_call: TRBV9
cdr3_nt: TGTGCCAGCAGCGTAGACGGACGGAGCTCTGGAAACACCATATATTTT
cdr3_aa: CASSVDGRSSGNTIYF

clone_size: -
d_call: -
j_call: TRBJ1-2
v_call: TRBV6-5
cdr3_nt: TGTGCCAGCAGTTACAACCGGGAAGGAGGCTACACCTTC
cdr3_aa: CASSYNREGGYTF

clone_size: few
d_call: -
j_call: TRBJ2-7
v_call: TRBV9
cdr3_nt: TGTGCCAGCAGCACCGCGGCAGGGTTTCTCGACGAGCAGTACTTC
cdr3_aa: CASSTAAGFLDEQYF

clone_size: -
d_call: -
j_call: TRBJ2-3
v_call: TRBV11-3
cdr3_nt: TGTGCCAGCAGCTTAGGGGCGGGGGCCCTTATCACAGATACGCAGTATTTT
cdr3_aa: CASSLGAGALITDTQYF

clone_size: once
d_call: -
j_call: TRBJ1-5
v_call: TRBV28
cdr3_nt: TGTGCCAGCAGTTTACGGGGTATACGCAATCAGCCCCAGCATTTT
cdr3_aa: CASSLRGIRNQPQHF

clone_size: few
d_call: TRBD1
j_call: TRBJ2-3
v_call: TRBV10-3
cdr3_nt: TGTGCCATCAGTGATGAAGTACGGGGACAGGGAGAGGATACGCAGTATTTT
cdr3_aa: CAISDEVRGQGEDTQYF

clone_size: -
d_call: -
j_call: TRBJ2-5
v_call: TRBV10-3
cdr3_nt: TGTGCCATCACGCCTACAGGGGACTCCCCTGGGTACTTC
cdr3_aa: CAITPTGDSPGYF

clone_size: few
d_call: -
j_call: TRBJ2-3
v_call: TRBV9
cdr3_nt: TGTGCCAGCAGCGTAGAAGCGGCAAGCACAGATACGCAGTATTTT
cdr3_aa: CASSVEAASTDTQYF

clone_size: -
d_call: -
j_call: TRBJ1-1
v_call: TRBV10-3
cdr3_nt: TGTGCCATCAGTGAGTTTAGGGATAGTGACACTGAAGCTTTCTTT
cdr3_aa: CAISEFRDSDTEAFF

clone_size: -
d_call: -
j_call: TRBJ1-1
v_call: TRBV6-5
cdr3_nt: TGTGCCAGCATGTCAAGGGGCGACACTGAAGCTTTCTTT
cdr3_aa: CASMSRGDTEAFF

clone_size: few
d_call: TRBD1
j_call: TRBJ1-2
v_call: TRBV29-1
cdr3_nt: TGCAGCGTTGAAGATAGGAGGGGGCAGGACTATGGCTACACCTTC
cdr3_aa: CSVEDRRGQDYGYTF

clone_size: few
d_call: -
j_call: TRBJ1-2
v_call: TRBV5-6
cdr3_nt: TGTGCCAGCAGCTTAGGAGTGCTCGATGGCTACACCTTC
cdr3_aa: CASSLGVLDGYTF

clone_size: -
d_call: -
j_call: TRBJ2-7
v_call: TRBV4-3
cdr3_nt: TGCGCCAGCAGCCAAGAGTTTGACTCCTACGAGCAGTACTTC
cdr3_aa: CASSQEFDSYEQYF

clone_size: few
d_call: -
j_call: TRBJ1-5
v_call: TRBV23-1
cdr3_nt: TGCGCCAGCAGTCAAACGGGAAGGGAAGTTAGCAATCAGCCCCAGCATTTT
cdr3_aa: CASSQTGREVSNQPQHF